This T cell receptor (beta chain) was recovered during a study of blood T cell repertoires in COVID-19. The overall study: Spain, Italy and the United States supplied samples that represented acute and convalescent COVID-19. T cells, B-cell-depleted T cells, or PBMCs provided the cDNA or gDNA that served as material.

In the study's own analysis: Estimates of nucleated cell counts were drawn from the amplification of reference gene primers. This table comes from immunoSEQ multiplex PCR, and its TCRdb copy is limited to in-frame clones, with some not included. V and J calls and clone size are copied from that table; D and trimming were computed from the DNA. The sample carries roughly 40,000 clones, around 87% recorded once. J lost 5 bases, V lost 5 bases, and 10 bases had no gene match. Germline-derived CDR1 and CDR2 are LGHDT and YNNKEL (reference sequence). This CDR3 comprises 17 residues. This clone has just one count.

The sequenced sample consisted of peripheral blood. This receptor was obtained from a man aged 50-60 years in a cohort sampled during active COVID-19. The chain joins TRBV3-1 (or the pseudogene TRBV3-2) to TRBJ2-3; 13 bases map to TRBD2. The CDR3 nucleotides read TGTGCCAGCAGCGCCCGTACTAGCGGGAGGGCCCGAGATACGCAGTATTTT. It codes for CASSARTSGRARDTQYF.